This T cell receptor (beta chain) was profiled in a study of response to subunit inactivated influenza vaccine. Study-wide findings and caveats: The authors offered the suggestion that each seasonal influenza vaccination recruits few new T cells.

The sample holds many counts of this clonotype. The antigen is undetermined. Germline assignment: CDR1 MNHNS and CDR2 SASEGT. Trimming pared 1 base from V and 4 bases from J, leaving 7 bases between. This CDR3 spans 13 amino acids. TCRdb recomputed calls from the RT-PCR reads with MiXCR, one row per CDR3 protein. The sample has hundreds of thousands of distinct CDR3 sequences, approximately 9.9% seen once. Here the sequenced sample was PBMCs from blood, taken about 40 days after vaccination. This chain joins TRBV6-1 and TRBJ1-2, with D uncertain. The receptor was derived from a man aged 45 to 65 who received an inactivated influenza vaccine. CDR3 in amino acids: CASSEGRIYGYTF. CDR3 in DNA: TGTGCCAGCAGTGAAGGGAGGATCTATGGCTACACCTTC.